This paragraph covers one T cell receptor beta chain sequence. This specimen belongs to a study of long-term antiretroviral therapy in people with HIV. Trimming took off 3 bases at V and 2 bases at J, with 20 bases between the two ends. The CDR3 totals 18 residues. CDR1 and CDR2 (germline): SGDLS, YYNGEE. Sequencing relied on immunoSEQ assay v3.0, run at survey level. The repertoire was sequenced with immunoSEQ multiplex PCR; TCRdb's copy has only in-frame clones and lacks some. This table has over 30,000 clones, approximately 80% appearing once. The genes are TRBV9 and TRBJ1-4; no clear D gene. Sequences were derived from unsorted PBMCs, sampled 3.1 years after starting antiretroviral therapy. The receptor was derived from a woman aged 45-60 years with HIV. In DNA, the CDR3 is TGTGCCAGCAGCGCCACAACTGGACCCCCAGTCACTAATGAAAAACTGTTTTTT. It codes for CASSATTGPPVTNEKLFF.